The clone carrying this TCR beta chain was recorded only once. Its antigen is still unknown. This specimen comes from a study of cytomegalovirus exposure and HLA in healthy donors. Study-wide results and limits: Versus the roughly 690-donor mean, an Asian-associated ancestry cluster reportedly showed fewer N-insertions in a later analysis.

The PCR used 60 Vbeta and 13 Jbeta primers. Sequenced by immunoSEQ multiplex PCR; TCRdb stores in-frame clones only, minus some. The sample comprises around 170,000 clones, roughly four fifths of which are singletons, and roughly 1.6% rests with the top ten. Germline V gene sequence: CDR1 SEHNR, CDR2 FQNEAQ (reference sequence). V was clipped by 8 bases and J by 7 bases; unmatched bases: 20. The CDR3 is made up of 18 amino acids. The receptor comes from a man between 35 and 55 years old in good health and CMV-seronegative. The sample comprised PBMCs. V gene TRBV7-9 combines with J gene TRBJ2-2; 9 bases map to TRBD2. Here the CDR3 reads CASATLGVREGKNGELFF. For the CDR3, the DNA is TGTGCCAGCGCGACCCTTGGAGTGCGGGAGGGGAAGAACGGGGAGCTGTTTTTT.